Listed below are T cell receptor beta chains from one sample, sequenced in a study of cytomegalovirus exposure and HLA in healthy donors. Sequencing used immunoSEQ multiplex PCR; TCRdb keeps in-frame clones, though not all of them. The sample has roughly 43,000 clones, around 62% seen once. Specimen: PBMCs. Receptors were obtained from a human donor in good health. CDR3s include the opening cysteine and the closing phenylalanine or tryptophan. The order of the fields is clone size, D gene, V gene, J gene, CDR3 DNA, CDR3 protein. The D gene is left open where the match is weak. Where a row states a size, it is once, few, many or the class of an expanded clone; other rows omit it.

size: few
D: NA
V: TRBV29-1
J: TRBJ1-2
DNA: TGCAGCGTTTTAGGCGACACTGCTAACTATGGCTACACCTTC
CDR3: CSVLGDTANYGYTF

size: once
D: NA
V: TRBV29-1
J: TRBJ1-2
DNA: TGCAGCGTTGATTCGCGGGTATGGGATGGCTACACCTTC
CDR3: CSVDSRVWDGYTF

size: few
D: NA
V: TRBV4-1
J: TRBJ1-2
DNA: TGCGCCAGCAGCCAAGACAGACTTAACTATGGCTACACCTTC
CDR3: CASSQDRLNYGYTF

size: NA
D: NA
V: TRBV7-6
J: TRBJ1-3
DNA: TGTGCCAGCAGCTTAGACAGGGGAAACACCATATATTTT
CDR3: CASSLDRGNTIYF

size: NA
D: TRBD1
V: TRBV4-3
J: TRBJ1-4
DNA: TGCGCCAGCAGCCGAGAAAAGGGGGCGGGTGAAAAACTGTTTTTT
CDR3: CASSREKGAGEKLFF

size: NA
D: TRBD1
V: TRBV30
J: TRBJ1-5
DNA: TGTGCCTGGACACCGGTAGGGGACAGGGCAGATCAGCCCCAGCATTTT
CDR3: CAWTPVGDRADQPQHF

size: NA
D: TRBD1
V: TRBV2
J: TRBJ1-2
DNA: TGTGCCAGCAGCGCCCAGGGGGCGGGCTATGGCTACACCTTC
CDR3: CASSAQGAGYGYTF

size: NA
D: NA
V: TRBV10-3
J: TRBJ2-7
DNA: TGTGCCACCCTGTCGACTGCGGGCTCCTACGAGCAGTACTTC
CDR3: CATLSTAGSYEQYF

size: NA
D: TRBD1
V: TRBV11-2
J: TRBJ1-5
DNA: TGTGCCAGCAGCTCCCAGGAGGGACAGGGACTTAGCAACCAGCCCCAGCATTTT
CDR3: CASSSQEGQGLSNQPQHF

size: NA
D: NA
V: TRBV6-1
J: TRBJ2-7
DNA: TGTGCCAGCAGTGAAGCCCAGGGGCGCGAGCAGTACTTC
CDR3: CASSEAQGREQYF

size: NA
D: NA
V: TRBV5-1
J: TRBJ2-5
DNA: TGCGCCAGCCGGACCCAAGGAGGAAACCAAGAGACCCAGTACTTC
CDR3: CASRTQGGNQETQYF

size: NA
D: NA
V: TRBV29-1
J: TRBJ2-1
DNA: TGCAGCGGGAAGGGGGTTAAGGGCAACAATGAGCAGTTCTTC
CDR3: CSGKGVKGNNEQFF

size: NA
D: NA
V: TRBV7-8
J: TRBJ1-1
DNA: TGTGCCAGCAAGATTCCAGGGAAAATGGCTGAAGCTTTCTTT
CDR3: CASKIPGKMAEAFF

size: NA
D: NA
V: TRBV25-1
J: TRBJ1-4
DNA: TGTGCCAGCAGTGAATTAGGGACTGAAAATGAAAAACTGTTTTTT
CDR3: CASSELGTENEKLFF

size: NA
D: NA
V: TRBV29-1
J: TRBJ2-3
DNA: TGCAGCCTGGGCGGGGTCCTCACAGATACGCAGTATTTT
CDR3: CSLGGVLTDTQYF

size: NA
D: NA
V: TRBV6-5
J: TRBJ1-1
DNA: TGTGCCAGCAGTTACCGGGGGAGGTCTGGTGAAGCTTTCTTT
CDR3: CASSYRGRSGEAFF

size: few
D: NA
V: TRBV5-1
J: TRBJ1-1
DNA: TGCGCCAGCAGCCCCACGGCGGGCACTGAAGCTTTCTTT
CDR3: CASSPTAGTEAFF

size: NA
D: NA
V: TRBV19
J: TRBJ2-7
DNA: TGTGCCAGTAGTATCCAGGGCCGCGAGCAGTACTTC
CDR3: CASSIQGREQYF

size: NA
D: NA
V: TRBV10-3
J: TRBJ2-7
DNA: TGTGCCATCGGGCAGGCCACCTACGAGCAGTACTTC
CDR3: CAIGQATYEQYF

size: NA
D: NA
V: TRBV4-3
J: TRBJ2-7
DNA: TGCGCCAGCAGCCTCGGTTTGGGGGGAGACTCCTACGAGCAGTACTTC
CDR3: CASSLGLGGDSYEQYF